The sample holds a few counts of the clone carrying this T cell receptor beta chain. The antigen is not known. The source of the sample is a study of vaccination effects on CD4 cells after COVID-19. Antigen-specific CD4+ T cell clonotypes were called by their expansion after viral peptide-pool culture in ViraFEST. Isolating CD4+ T cells followed less than 11 days of culture. Documented for the person is a PCR-confirmed SARS-CoV-2 infection occurring between March and December 2020. Supplemented with around 9.8 IU/ml IL-2 and 9.5 to 10 ug/ml peptides, approximately 2 million PBMC per well were kept in culture. Sequencing used immunoSEQ multiplex PCR; TCRdb keeps in-frame clones, though not all of them. The sample consists of tens of thousands of clones, over 65% of them appearing once. This CDR3 region has 12 residues. V was cut by 7 bases and J by 7 bases, with 14 bases left in between. CDR1 and CDR2 (germline): SNHLY, FYNNEI.

The chain uses TRBV2 and TRBJ2-7, with D perhaps TRBD1 or TRBD2 (5 bases each). The clonotype originates from a human donor who had a prior SARS-CoV-2 infection. Here the sequenced sample was CD4+ T cells from PBMCs cultured with HIV peptides, taken before COVID-19 vaccination. Subset denoted: HIV-1 Nef peptide pool negative control/reference culture. DNA for the CDR3: TGTGCCAGCAAAGCAGCTGGGGGAGAGCAGTACTTC. Its translation is CASKAAGGEQYF.